The T cell receptor (beta chain) described here comes from a study of T cell clones after liver transplantation. Across the study: Until 12-24 months post-transplant, subjects got standard immunosuppression and no induction. Blood was drawn pre-transplant, before withdrawal, and after full or failed withdrawal.

This clone has just one count. The CDR3 sequence is 13 residues long. The ends were cut back, 3 bases at V and 8 bases at J, with 16 bases in the middle. CDR1 and CDR2 (germline): GTSNPN, SVGIG (reference sequence). Assay: immunoSEQ multiplex PCR; the TCRdb copy retains only in-frame clones and omits some. This sample has approximately 51,000 clones, with 70% to 75% found just once. The rearrangement links TRBV30 to TRBJ1-2; D perhaps matches TRBD1 (6 bases). This clonotype was sampled from a human patient who received a liver transplant. Part of the T cells may come from the graft donor. The source was CD4+ T cells from blood, collected around 54 months after liver transplant. The CDR3 DNA sequence: TGTGCCTGGAGGCGGGACAAGGTTTCGGGCTACACCTTC. This sequence encodes CAWRRDKVSGYTF.